This T cell receptor beta chain came from a study of blood T cell repertoires in COVID-19. The CDR3 runs 13 residues. Trimming pared 8 bases from V and 4 bases from J, leaving 12 bases between. Germline V gene sequence: CDR1 LNHDA, CDR2 SQIVND (reference sequence). Source study methods: Cell counts per sample came from amplifying reference gene primers. This table comes from immunoSEQ multiplex PCR, and its TCRdb copy is limited to in-frame clones, with some not included. V and J calls and clone size follow that table, whereas D and trimming were derived from the DNA. The profile shows about 140,000 clones, approximately 84% of them singletons.

J is TRBJ1-5 and V is TRBV19; perhaps TRBD1 as D (5 bases). The sample taken for sequencing was PBMCs or T cells enriched from blood (not recorded which). The source is a man aged 35 to 55 with acute COVID-19. CDR3 protein: CASATGENQPQHF. The CDR3 coding sequence is TGTGCCAGTGCCACGGGGGAGAATCAGCCCCAGCATTTT.